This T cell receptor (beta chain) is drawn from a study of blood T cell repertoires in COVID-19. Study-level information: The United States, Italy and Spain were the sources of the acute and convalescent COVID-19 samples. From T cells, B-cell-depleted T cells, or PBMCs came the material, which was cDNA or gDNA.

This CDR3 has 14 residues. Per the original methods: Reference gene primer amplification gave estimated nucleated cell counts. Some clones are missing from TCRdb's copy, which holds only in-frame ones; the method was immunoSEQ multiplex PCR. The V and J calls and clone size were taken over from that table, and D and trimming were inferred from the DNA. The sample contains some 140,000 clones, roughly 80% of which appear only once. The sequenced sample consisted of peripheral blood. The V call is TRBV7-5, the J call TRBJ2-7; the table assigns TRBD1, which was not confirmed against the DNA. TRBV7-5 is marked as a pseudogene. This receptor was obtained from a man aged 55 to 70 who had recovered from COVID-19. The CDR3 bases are TGTGCCAGAAGCCCAGGACAGGGAACCTACGAGCAGTACTTC. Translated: CARSPGQGTYEQYF.